This T cell receptor (beta chain) was profiled in a study of shared clonotypes between healthy human individuals. Clones were sequenced by immunoSEQ multiplex PCR, and TCRdb holds only the in-frame ones, with some missing. Among roughly 2.4 million clones, almost 96% were seen once, and the ten largest hold around 0.13%. The CDR3 loop spans 15 amino acids. Germline V gene sequence: CDR1 MNHEY, CDR2 SVGAGI. V gave up 0 bases and J gave up 5 bases, with 10 bases separating them. The origin of this receptor is a man aged 18 to 35 in good health. The source material was naive CD4+ T cells sorted from blood. Regarding subset: CD45RA+ positively selected. The V and J genes are TRBV6-5 and TRBJ1-4; D gene ambiguous. The CDR3 loop is CASSYSGWSNEKLFF. The CDR3 DNA reads TGTGCCAGCAGTTACTCGGGGTGGTCAAATGAAAAACTGTTTTTT.